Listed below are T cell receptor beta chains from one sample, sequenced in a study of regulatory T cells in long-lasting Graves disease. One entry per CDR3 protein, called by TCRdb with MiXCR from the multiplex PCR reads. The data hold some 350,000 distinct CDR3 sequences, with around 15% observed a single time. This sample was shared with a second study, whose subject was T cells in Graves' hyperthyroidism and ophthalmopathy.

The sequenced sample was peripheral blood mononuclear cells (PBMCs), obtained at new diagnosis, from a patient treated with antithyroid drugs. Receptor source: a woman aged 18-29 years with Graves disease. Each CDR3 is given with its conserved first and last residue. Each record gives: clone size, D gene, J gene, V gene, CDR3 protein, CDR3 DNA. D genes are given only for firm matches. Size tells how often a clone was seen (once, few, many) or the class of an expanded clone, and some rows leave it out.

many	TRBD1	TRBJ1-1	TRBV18	CASSLQGVGTEAFF	TGTGCCAGCTCACTACAGGGGGTCGGCACTGAAGCTTTCTTT
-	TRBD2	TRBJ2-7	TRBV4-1	CASSQPRLAGGPHNEQYF	TGCGCCAGCAGCCAACCTCGACTAGCGGGAGGGCCCCACAATGAGCAGTACTTC
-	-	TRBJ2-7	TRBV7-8	CASSLAEGRYEQYF	TGTGCCAGCAGCTTAGCGGAGGGCAGGTACGAGCAGTACTTC
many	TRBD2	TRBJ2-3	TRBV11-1	CASSFLREASTDTQYF	TGTGCCAGCAGCTTCTTGCGGGAGGCAAGCACAGATACGCAGTATTTT
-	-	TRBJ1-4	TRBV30	CAWSATNEKLFF	TGTGCCTGGAGTGCAACTAATGAAAAACTGTTTTTT
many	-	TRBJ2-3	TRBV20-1	CSAPYLADTQYF	TGCAGTGCGCCTTATCTAGCGGATACGCAGTATTTT
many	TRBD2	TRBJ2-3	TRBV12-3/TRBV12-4	CASSGYGGGRAVDTQYF	TGTGCCAGCAGTGGATACGGAGGCGGGAGGGCCGTAGATACGCAGTATTTT
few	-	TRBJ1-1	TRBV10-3	CAISPGRQNTEAFF	TGTGCCATCAGTCCGGGACGGCAGAACACTGAAGCTTTCTTT
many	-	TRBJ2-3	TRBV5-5	CASSRGAGSTDTQYF	TGTGCCAGCAGCCGAGGGGCAGGGAGCACAGATACGCAGTATTTT
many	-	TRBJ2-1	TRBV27	CASSHLSSYNEQFF	TGTGCCAGCAGTCACCTTAGCTCCTACAATGAGCAGTTCTTC
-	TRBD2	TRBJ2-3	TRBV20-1	CSARVEGLAGIADTQYF	TGCAGTGCTAGAGTGGAGGGACTAGCGGGGATCGCAGATACGCAGTATTTT